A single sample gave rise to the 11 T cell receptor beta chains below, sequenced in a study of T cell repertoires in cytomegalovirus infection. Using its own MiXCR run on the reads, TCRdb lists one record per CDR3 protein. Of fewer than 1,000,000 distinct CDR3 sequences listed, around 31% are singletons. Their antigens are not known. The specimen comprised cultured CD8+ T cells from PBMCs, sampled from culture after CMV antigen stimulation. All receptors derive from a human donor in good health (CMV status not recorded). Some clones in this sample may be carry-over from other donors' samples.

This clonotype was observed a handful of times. In DNA, the CDR3 is TGCGCCAGCAGCCAAGATGGCGCGAAAGAGACCCAGTACTTC. Translation gives CASSQDGAKETQYF. The chain employs TRBV4-1 and TRBJ2-5; D is uncertain. The CDR3 spans 14 residues. Germline CDR1 is MGHRA and CDR2 is YSYEKL. V was cut by 0 bases and J by 3 bases, with 8 bases left in between.

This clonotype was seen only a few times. CDR3 sequence: CAGLAGGTIYYNEQFF. In DNA, the CDR3 is TGTGCCGGTTTAGCGGGGGGTACGATCTACTACAATGAGCAGTTCTTC. The genes are TRBV7-6 and TRBJ2-1; 10 bases line up with TRBD2. Germline assignment: CDR1 SGHVS and CDR2 FNYEAQ. CDR3 length: 16 residues. Losses at the gene ends were 11 bases for V and 3 bases for J; bases not matched to a gene: 13.

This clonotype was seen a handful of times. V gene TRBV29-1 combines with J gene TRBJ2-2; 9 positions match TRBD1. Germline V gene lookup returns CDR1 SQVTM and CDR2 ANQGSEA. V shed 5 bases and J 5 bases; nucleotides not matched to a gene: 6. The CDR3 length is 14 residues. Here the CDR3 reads CSVFDRGKTGELFF. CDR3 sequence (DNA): TGCAGCGTTTTCGACAGGGGGAAGACCGGGGAGCTGTTTTTT.

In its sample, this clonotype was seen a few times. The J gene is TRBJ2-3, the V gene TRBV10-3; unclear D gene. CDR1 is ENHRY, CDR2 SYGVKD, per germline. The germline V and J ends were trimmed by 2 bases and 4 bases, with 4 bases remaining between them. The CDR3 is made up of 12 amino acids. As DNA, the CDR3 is TGTGCCATCAGTGAGGCTCCAGATACGCAGTATTTT. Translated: CAISEAPDTQYF.

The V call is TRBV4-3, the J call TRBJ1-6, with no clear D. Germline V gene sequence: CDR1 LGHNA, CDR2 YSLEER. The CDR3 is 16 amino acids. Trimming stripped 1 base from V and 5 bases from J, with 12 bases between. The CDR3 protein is CASSQALGHHNSPLHF. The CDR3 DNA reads TGCGCCAGCAGCCAAGCCCTGGGTCACCATAATTCACCCCTCCACTTT.

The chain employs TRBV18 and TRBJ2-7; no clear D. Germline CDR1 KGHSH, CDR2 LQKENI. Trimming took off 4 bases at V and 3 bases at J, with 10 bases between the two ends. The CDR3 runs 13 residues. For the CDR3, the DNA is TGTGCCAGCTCACACGCGCATCTCTACGAGCAGTACGTC. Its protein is CASSHAHLYEQYV.

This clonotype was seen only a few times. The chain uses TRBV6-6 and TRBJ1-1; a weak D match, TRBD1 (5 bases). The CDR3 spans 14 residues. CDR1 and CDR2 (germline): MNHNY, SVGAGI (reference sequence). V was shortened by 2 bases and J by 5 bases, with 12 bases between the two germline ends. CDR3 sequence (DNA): TGTGCCAGCAGTTACGGGGCGGGATTTACTGAAGCTTTCTTT. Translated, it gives CASSYGAGFTEAFF.

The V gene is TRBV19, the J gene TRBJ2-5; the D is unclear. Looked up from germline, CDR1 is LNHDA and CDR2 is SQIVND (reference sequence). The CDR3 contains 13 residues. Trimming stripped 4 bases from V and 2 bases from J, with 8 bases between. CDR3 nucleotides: TGTGCCAGTAGTACGGTGGAGCAAGAGACCCAGTACTTC. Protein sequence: CASSTVEQETQYF.

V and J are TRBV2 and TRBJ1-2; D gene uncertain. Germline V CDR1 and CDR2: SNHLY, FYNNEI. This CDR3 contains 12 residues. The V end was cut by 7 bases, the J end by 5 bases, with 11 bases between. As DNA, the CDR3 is TGTGCCAGCACCTGGGTCGTTTATGGCTACACCTTC. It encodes CASTWVVYGYTF. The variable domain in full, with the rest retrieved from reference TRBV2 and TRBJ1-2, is EPEVTQTPSHQVTQMGQEVILRCVPISNHLYFYWYRQILGQKVEFLVSFYNNEISEKSEIFDDQFSVERPDGSNFTLKIRSTKLEDSAMYFCASTWVVYGYTFGSGTRLTVV.

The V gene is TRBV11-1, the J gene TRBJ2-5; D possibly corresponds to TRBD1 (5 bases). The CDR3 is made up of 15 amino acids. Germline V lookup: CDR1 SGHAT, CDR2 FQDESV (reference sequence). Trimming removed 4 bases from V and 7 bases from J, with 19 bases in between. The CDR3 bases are TGTGCCAGCAGCTCAAATAAGGGGTACCCGGGGACCCAGTACTTC. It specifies CASSSNKGYPGTQYF.

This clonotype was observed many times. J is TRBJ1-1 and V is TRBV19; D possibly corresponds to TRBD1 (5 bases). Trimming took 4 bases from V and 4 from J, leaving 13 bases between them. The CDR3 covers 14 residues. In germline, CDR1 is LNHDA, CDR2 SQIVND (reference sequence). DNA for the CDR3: TGTGCCAGTAGTAGCTCCTGGGGGATCACTGAAGCTTTCTTT. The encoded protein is CASSSSWGITEAFF.